This TCR beta chain was sequenced for a study of human T cells and chemical hapten exposure. Across the study: Investigators sensitized about 2 cm by about 2 cm of upper inner arm skin with 2% DPC. Study-wide findings and caveats: The number of TCRs over 1 in 1000 frequency stayed unchanged after DPC.

The CDR3 totals 15 residues. Germline values: CDR1 SQVTM, CDR2 ANQGSEA. The V gene lost 7 bases and the J gene lost 7 bases, with 24 bases spanning the gap. In its sample, this clonotype was seen many times. Its antigen is not known. Time point defined: patch test 2, 6 weeks after DPC sensitization. As to treatment: therapeutic diphenylcyclopropenone sensitization with weekly scalp DPC. Unique molecular identifiers were affixed to discrete cDNA molecules within the library. One entry per CDR3 protein results from TCRdb running MiXCR on the RACE reads. The sample holds tens of thousands of distinct CDR3 sequences, roughly 10% seen once.

This sequence joins TRBV29-1 and TRBJ2-3; D gene unclear. The sequence came from a woman in her twenties or thirties with alopecia areata. Some clones in this sample may be carry-over from other donors' samples. The input for sequencing was whole blood, taken in connection with sensitization to the hapten diphenylcyclopropenone (DPC). The CDR3 DNA sequence: TGCAGCGCCCGCCCCTCGGCAGGCCACACGAATACGCAGTATTTT. Translating gives CSARPSAGHTNTQYF.